The present T cell receptor (beta chain) was sequenced within a study of cytomegalovirus exposure and HLA in healthy donors. Study context: For the approximately 360 genotyped donors, about 79% fell within the Caucasian-associated ancestry cluster.

CDR1 SEHNR and CDR2 FQNEAQ come from the germline V gene (reference sequence). The CDR3 consists of 14 residues. Trimming removed 3 bases from V and 7 bases from J, with 10 bases in between. This PCR relied on a set of 60 Vbeta primers and 13 Jbeta primers. Generated by immunoSEQ multiplex PCR, the TCRdb table keeps only in-frame clones and is missing some. This table holds some 140,000 clones, approximately 75% found once. The source material was PBMCs. The source of this sequence is a male donor in good health and CMV-seronegative. The chain recombines TRBV7-9 with TRBJ1-6; no firm D call. The CDR3 region has the DNA TGTGCCAGCAGCTTCGCCGCGTCAAATTCACCCCTCCACTTT. Protein sequence: CASSFAASNSPLHF.